The entry that follows covers one T cell receptor (beta chain) sequence. No cognate antigen has been identified for it. One base away there is no much larger clone; base qualities are not given. This sample is part of a study of identical twins (dated by TCRdb to 2016 to 2017). As for the study more broadly: To test whether fetal clonotypes persist, the study used deep sequencing on TCR alpha and beta repertoires from monozygotic twins, unrelated adults of various ages, and cord blood. To rule out contamination, replicate twin experiments were performed at different times with different library preparation protocols.

Inclusive of the bounding cysteine and phenylalanine, the CDR3 is 15 residues long. Just the 45-base CDR3 DNA is kept, in frame starting at base 1. Deletion took 2 bases off V and 1 base off J, with a span of 11 bases between the germline ends. The germline V gene supplies CDR1 SGHTA and CDR2 FQGNSA. Libraries were constructed by 5' RACE. Sequencing used an Illumina HiSeq 2000. A universal primer binding site was introduced by template switching, and a unique molecular identifier was present in the final cDNA, enabling accurate counting of TCR cDNA molecules. First-strand cDNA for TCR alpha and beta chains was synthesized from specific primers in the conserved constant-segment region. Each cDNA library was double barcoded, with a SMART-Mk sample barcode plus Illumina barcodes, to control for contamination. Two successive PCR steps introduced TruSeq adapter sequences along with Illumina sample barcodes. The TCR alpha and beta cDNA libraries were sequenced on the Illumina HiSeq platform using custom primers. The original pipeline was this. MiGEC was used to process raw reads and extract unique molecular identifiers, and MiXCR was used to find CDR3 positions. Recombination models were inferred per individual with the repgenHMM and IGoR tools using an EM algorithm. Shared clonotype analysis was performed with the tcR package in R, normalizing sharing by the product of cloneset sizes. To study raw recombination without the effects of thymic and clonal selection, out-of-frame nonproductive sequences were analyzed. TCRdb itself trimmed the public reads at Q25 with fastp, ran MiXCR and retained productive beta chains. CDR3 protein duplicates are merged, each entry listing the most common genes and DNA. The V and J calls shown here were made by TCRdb, not taken from the authors' results. Within this sample are 510,000 or so distinct CDR3 sequences, with 13% to 15% of them counted one time only. The top ten hold roughly 0.4% of the sample.

What the work shows at the level of the full study, not this receptor alone: Because the same donors could not be followed over many years, the conclusions depended on cross-sectional statistical analysis. A weaker excess of twin sharing was found in beta out-of-frame sequences because the signal-to-noise ratio was lowered by fewer shared sequences. Recombination models systematically underestimated out-of-frame TCR alpha sharing in monozygotic twins but agreed with sharing between unrelated individuals. Fewer insertions were carried by abundant cord blood beta clonotypes; a weaker similar trend was observed in young adult naive repertoires, while no such trend was observed in memory repertoires. Compared with coincidental sharing between unrelated individuals, out-of-frame TCR alpha sequences shared between twins had an excess of sequences with low generation probability. Invariant T cells such as MAIT and iNKT could partly confound zero-insertion analyses, though diverse VJ usage argued against this for most clonotypes.

Every donor was a healthy Caucasian. Three pairs of female monozygotic twins, all aged about 18 to 30 years, were included in the twin cohort. CD4+ and CD8+ T cell populations were isolated with positive isolation kits from Invitrogen. This sample also belongs to another study, concerning yellow fever vaccine responses in identical twins. As described in the second report: According to the authors, the vaccine-induced T cell response in identical twins seemed to be partly convergent and partly specific to each individual. In the study, vaccine-responding T cell clones were precisely tracked in identical twins.

This sequence uses TRBV7-2 and TRBJ1-1; the D gene cannot be resolved reliably. Sequencing was done on a sample of CD4+ T cells sorted from blood. The sequence was collected from a woman between 18 and 30 years old in good health. The CDR3 region reads CASSLFGPQNTEAFF. The bases are TGTGCCAGCAGCTTATTTGGGCCGCAGAACACTGAAGCTTTCTTT.